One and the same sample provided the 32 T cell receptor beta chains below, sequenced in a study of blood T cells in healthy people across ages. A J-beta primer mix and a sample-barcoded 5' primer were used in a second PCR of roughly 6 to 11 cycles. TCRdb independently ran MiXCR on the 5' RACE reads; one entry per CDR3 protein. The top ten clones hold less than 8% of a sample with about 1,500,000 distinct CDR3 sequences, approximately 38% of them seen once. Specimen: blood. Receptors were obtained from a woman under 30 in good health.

The CDR3 sequence is CASSQGATGSYEQYF. The CDR3 DNA reads TGTGCCAGCTCCCAGGGGGCCACGGGCTCCTACGAGCAGTACTTC. The rearrangement links TRBV18 to TRBJ2-7, with TRBD1 identical over 8 bases. V was clipped by 6 bases and J by 0 bases; unmatched bases: 7. CDR1 is KGHSH, CDR2 LQKENI, per germline. CDR3 length equals 15 residues.

The CDR3 loop is CASKNPGDTQYF. The DNA of the CDR3 is TGTGCCAGCAAAAACCCGGGGGATACGCAGTATTTT. The rearrangement joins TRBV4-2 to TRBJ2-3, with a possible D match to TRBD2 (5 bases). The CDR3 runs to 12 residues. Germline V gives CDR1 LGHNA, CDR2 YNFKEQ. V shed 7 bases and J shed 6 bases, with 11 bases lying between them.

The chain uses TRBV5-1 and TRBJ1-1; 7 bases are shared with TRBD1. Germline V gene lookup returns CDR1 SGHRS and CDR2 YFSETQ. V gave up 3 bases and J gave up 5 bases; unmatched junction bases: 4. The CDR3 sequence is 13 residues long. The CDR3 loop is CASSSTGWTEAFF. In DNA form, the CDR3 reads TGCGCCAGCAGCTCGACAGGGTGGACTGAAGCTTTCTTT.

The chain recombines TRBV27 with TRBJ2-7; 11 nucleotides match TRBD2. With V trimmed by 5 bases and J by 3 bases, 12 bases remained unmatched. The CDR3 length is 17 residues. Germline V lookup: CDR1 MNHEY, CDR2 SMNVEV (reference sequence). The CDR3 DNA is TGTGCCAGCAGTACAAGACTAGCGGGACTCAAAAACTACGAGCAGTACTTC. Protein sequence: CASSTRLAGLKNYEQYF.

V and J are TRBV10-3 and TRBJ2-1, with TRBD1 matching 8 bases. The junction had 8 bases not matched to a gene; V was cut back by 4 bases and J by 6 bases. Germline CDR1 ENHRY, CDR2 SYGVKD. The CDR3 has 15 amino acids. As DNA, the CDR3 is TGTGCCATCAGTGGGGGACAGGACCCCTCCAATGAGCAGTTCTTC. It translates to CAISGGQDPSNEQFF.

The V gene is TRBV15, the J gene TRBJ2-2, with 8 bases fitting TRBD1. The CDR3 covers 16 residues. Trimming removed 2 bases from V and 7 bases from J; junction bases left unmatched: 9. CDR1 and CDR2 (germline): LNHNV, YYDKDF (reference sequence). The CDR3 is CATSRPQRTGLGELFF. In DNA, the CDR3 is TGTGCCACCAGCAGACCCCAAAGGACAGGGCTCGGGGAGCTGTTTTTT.

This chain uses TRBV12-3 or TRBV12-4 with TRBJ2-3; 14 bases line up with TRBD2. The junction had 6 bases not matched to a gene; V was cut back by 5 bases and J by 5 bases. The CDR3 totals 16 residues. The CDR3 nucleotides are TGTGCCAGCAGTCCACTCGGGACTAGCGGGAGAGATACGCAGTATTTT. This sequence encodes CASSPLGTSGRDTQYF.

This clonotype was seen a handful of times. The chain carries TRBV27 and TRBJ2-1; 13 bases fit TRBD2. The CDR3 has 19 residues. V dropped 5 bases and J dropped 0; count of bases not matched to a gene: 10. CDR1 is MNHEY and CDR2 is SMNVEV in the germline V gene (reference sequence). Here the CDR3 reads CASSATSGRPAASYNEQFF. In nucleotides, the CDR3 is TGTGCCAGCAGTGCGACTAGCGGGAGGCCGGCAGCCTCCTACAATGAGCAGTTCTTC.

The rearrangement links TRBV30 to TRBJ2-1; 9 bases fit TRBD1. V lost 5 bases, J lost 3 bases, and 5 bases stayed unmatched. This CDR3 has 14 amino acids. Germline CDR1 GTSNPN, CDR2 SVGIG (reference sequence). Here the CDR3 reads CAWLTGGHYNEQFF. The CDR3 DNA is TGTGCCTGGCTAACAGGGGGCCACTACAATGAGCAGTTCTTC.

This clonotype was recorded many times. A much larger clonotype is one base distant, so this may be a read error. CDR3 loop: CSANPGRASSYEQYF. In nucleotides, the CDR3 is TGCAGTGCCAACCCGGGACGAGCGAGCTCCTACGAGCAGTACTTC. J is TRBJ2-7 and V is TRBV20-1, with D perhaps being TRBD1 or TRBD2 (5 bases each). CDR3 length equals 15 residues. V gave up 6 bases and J gave up 0 bases, with 18 bases separating them. Germline-derived CDR1 and CDR2 are DFQATT and SNEGSKA (reference sequence).

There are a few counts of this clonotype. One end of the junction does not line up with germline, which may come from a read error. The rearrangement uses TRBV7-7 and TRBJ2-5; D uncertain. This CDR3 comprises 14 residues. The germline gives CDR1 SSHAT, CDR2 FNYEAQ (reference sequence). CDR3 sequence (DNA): TGTGCTAGCAGCTTATCAGAGATCCAAGAGACCCAGTACTTC. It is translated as CASSLSEIQETQYF.

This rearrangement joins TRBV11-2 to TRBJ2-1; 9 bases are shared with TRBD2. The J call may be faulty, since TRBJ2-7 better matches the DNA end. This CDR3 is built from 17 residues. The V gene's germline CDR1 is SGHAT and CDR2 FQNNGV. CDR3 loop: CASSLETSGSSYNEQYF. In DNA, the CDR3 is TGTGCCAGCAGCTTAGAAACTAGCGGGTCCTCCTACAATGAGCAGTACTTC.

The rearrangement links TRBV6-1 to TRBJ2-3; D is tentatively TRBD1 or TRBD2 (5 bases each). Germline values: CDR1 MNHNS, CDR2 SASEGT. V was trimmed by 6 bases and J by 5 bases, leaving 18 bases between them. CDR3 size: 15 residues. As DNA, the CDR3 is TGTGCCAGCAGCGCCGGGACCCATCTGGGAGATACGCAGTATTTT. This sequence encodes CASSAGTHLGDTQYF.

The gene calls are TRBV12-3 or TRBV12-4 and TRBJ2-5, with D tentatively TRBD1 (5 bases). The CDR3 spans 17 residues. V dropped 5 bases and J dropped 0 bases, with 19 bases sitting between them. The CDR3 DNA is TGTGCCAGCAGTCCCAGACCCGACAGCCGGTACCAAGAGACCCAGTACTTC. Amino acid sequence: CASSPRPDSRYQETQYF.

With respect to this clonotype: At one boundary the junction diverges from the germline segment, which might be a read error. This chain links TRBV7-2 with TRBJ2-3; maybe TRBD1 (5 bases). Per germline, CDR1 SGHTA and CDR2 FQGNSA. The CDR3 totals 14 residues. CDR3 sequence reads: CASSRGAFTGTQYF. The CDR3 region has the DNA TGTGCCAGCAGTAGGGGCGCTTTCACAGGTACGCAGTATTTT.

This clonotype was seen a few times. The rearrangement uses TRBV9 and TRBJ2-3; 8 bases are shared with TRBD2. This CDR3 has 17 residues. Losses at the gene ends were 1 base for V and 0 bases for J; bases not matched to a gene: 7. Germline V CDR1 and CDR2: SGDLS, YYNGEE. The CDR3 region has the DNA TGTGCCAGCAGCGTATATCACGGGGGGGGAAGCACAGATACGCAGTATTTT. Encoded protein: CASSVYHGGGSTDTQYF. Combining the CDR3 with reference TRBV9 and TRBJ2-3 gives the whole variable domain DSGVTQTPKHLITATGQRVTLRCSPRSGDLSVYWYQQSLDQGLQFLIQYYNGEERAKGNILERFSAQQFPDLHSELNLSSLELGDSALYFCASSVYHGGGSTDTQYFGPGTRLTVL.

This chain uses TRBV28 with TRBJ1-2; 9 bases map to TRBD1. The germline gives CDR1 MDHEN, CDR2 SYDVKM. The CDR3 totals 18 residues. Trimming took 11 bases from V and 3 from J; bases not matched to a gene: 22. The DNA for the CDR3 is TGTGCCGGCGGCGGGGAGGGACAGGGTAAAGGTTTGGACTATGGCTACACCTTC. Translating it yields CAGGGEGQGKGLDYGYTF.

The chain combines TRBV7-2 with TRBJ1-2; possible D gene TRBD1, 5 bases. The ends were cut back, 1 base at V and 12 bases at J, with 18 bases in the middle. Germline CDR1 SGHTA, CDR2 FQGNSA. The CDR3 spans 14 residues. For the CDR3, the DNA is TGTGCCAGCAGCTTAGTTTCAGGCAGGGCGGCCCACACCTTC. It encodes CASSLVSGRAAHTF.

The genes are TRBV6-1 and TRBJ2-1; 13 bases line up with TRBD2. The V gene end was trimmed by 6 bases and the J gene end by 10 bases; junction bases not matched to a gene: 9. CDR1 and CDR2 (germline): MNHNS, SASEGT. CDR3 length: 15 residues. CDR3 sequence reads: CASRPGLAGFGEQFF. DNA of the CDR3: TGTGCCAGCAGACCGGGACTAGCGGGATTTGGAGAGCAGTTCTTC.

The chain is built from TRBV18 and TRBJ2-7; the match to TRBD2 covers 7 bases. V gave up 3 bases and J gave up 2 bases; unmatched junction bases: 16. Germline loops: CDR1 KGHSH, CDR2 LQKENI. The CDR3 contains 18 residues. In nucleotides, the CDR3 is TGTGCCAGCTCACCTTTCCAGGCGACTAGCCGATCCCCCTACGAGCAGTACTTC. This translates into CASSPFQATSRSPYEQYF.

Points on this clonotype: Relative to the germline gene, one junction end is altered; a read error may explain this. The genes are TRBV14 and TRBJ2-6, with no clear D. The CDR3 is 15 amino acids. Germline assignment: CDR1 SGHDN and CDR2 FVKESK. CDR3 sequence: CASSPRIPRADVLTF. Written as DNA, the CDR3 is TGTGCCAGCAGCCCCAGGATTCCTCGGGCCGACGTCCTGACTTTC.

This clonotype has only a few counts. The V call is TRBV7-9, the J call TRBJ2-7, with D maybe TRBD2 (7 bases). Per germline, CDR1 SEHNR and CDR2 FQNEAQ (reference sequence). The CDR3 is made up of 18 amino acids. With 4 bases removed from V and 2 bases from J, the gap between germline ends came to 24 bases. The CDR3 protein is CASSSLGSGTSAAYEQYF. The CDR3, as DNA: TGTGCCAGCAGCTCCCTAGGGAGCGGGACATCAGCGGCCTACGAGCAGTACTTC.

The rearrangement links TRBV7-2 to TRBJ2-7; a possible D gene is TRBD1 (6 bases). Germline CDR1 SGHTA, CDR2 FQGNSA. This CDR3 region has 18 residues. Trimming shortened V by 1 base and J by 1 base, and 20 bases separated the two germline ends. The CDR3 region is CASSLELEGGGESYEQYF. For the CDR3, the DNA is TGTGCCAGCAGCTTAGAATTAGAAGGTGGGGGCGAATCCTACGAGCAGTACTTC.

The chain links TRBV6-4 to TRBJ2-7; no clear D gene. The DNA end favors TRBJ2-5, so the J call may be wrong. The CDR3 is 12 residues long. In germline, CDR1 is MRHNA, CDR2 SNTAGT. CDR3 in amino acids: CASSDGYGTQYF. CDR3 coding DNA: TGTGCCAGCAGTGACGGGTACGGGACCCAGTACTTC.

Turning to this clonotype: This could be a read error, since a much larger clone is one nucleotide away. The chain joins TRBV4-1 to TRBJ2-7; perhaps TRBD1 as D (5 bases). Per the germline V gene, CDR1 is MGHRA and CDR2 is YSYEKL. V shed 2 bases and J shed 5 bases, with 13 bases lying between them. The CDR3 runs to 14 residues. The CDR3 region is CASSQSGSDHEQYF. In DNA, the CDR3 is TGCGCCAGCAGCCAATCAGGGTCTGACCACGAGCAGTACTTC.

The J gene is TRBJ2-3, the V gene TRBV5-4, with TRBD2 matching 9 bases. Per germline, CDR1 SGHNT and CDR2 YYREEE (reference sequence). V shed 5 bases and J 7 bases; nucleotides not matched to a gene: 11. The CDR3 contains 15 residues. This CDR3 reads CASSGGGGVLNTQYF. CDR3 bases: TGTGCCAGCAGTGGGGGCGGGGGGGTTTTGAATACGCAGTATTTT.

The CDR3, as DNA: TGTGCCAGCACTCCTACGACTGGGCTAGCGGGAATCAAGGGCAAAGAAGAGACCCAGTACTTC. It specifies CASTPTTGLAGIKGKEETQYF. This chain connects TRBV11-3 to TRBJ2-5; 9 bases are shared with TRBD2. This CDR3 has 21 residues. The V and J ends lost 7 bases and 3 bases, in that order; junction bases with no gene match: 27. Per germline, CDR1 SGHNT and CDR2 YENEEA.

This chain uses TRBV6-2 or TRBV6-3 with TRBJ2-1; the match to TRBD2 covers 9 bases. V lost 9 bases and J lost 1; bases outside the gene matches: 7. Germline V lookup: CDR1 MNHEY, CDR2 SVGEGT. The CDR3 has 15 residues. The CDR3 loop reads CASSGGGASYNEQFF. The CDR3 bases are TGTGCCAGTTCAGGCGGGGGGGCGTCCTACAATGAGCAGTTCTTC.

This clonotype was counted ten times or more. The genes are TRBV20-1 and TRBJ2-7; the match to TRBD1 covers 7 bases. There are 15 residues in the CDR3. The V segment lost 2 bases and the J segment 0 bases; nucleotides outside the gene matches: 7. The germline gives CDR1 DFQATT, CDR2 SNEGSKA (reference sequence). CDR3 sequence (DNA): TGCAGTGCTAGACCGGGACAGACGGCCTCCTACGAGCAGTACTTC. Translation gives CSARPGQTASYEQYF.

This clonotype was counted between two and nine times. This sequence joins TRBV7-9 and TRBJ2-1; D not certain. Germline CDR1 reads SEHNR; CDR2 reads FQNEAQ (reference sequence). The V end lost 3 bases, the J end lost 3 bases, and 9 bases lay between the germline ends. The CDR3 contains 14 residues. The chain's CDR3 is CASSFRSDYNEQFF. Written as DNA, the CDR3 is TGTGCCAGCAGCTTTCGTTCGGACTACAATGAGCAGTTCTTC.

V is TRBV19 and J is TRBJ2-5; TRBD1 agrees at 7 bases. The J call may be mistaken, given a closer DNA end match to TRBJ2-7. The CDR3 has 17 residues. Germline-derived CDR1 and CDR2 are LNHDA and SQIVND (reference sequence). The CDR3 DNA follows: TGTGCCAGTAGTATAGATTCCGCCCGGGACAGTTACCACGAGCAGTACTTC. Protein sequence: CASSIDSARDSYHEQYF.

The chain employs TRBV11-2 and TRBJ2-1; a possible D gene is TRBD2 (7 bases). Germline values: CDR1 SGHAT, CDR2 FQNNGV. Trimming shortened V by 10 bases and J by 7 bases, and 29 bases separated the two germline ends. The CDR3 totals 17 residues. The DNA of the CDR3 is TGTGCCACTCAGCCGGGGGTGGTGGGGGGGCTGTGGAATGAGCAGTTCTTC. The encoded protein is CATQPGVVGGLWNEQFF.